This T cell receptor (beta chain) was retrieved from a study of cytomegalovirus exposure and HLA in healthy donors. The CDR3 loop spans 12 amino acids. Germline loops: CDR1 MNHEY, CDR2 SMNVEV (reference sequence). As regards this clone: Its target is not known. Compared with germline, one end of the junction differs, possibly owing to a read error. Other DNA sequences of this sample code for an identical CDR3.

Study-wide findings and caveats: TCR beta sequences reportedly predicted the HLA-A and HLA-B alleles of most subjects accurately. Published work reported that the classifier diagnosed cytomegalovirus status with high specificity and sensitivity. Among the CMV-associated chains, three were confirmed in vitro as specific for CMV antigens.

The PCR used 60 Vbeta and 13 Jbeta primers. TCRdb's copy holds only in-frame clones and misses some; the assay was immunoSEQ multiplex PCR. The table lists more than 55,000 clones. The chain is built from TRBV27 and TRBJ2-7; D ambiguous. The receptor comes from a woman in her 40s in good health and CMV-seropositive. The sample consisted of PBMCs. The CDR3 sequence: CASSLVPGEQYF. CDR3 DNA sequence: TGCGCCAGCAGTTTAGTTCCGGGTGAGCAGTACTTC.